Below, one TCR beta chain is given with its context. Which antigen it targets is not known. Per-base qualities were not stored, and no clone one base away is much larger. TCR cDNA was synthesized by 5'RACE template switching, through which a universal primer site and unique molecular identifiers were introduced. Priming for cDNA synthesis came from both the TCR alpha and TCR beta constant segments. Library amplification involved two PCR steps, and the second step added sample barcodes and sequencing adapters. Sequencing of libraries was done on Illumina HiSeq 2500 (2x100 bp) or NovaSeq (2x150 bp). The original methods were these. Reads were demultiplexed and collapsed into UMI consensus sequences with MIGEC, and V(D)J alignment was performed with MiXCR. Using edgeR on replicate PBMC samples, clonotypes were called vaccine-responding if FDR was below 0.01 and the log2 fold change was above 5 up to day 15. Each bulk clonotype was labeled CD4 or CD8 based on which sequenced repertoire, CD4 or CD8, contained the clonotype at higher abundance. TCRdb reran the public reads through fastp at Q25 and MiXCR, keeping productive beta chains. When rows share a CDR3 protein, they turn into one entry using the most common DNA and genes. For this entry, the V and J calls and clone size follow TCRdb and not the study's own pipeline. The sample table shows 400,000 to 650,000 distinct CDR3 sequences, and about a fifth are seen once. The ten largest clones add up to about 16% of the sample.

The CDR3 contains 15 residues, cysteine and phenylalanine counted. Only the CDR3 region is kept as DNA, spanning 45 bases read in frame from base 1. Clipping removes 1 base from V and 11 bases from J, with 10 as the unmatched junction base count. Looking up the germline V gene yields CDR1 SGHDT and CDR2 YYEEEE. The sample belongs to a study of T cells after yellow fever vaccination (dated by TCRdb to 2018 to 2020). Some background on the complete study: The SMART-Seq v4 Ultra Low Input RNA kit was used to prepare libraries from fractions with low cell numbers. Blood was drawn at multiple timepoints before and after primary and secondary immunization, with bulk PBMC replicates and cell subsets isolated. To track T-cell clones before and after primary and booster YFV17D yellow fever vaccination, bulk TCR alpha and beta repertoires were sequenced longitudinally. The cohort comprised two healthy male donors, one aged 18 to 30 and one aged 30 to 40 years. The study at large found these results: After the booster, most clones that had expanded after primary vaccination were detected again (approximately 96% of CD4 and 88% of CD8), suggesting broad maintenance of memory. Computational filtering was required because FACS-sorted repertoires could contain abundant contaminating clonotypes from the bulk population. A small share of clonotypes occurred in both CD4 and CD8 compartments, likely arising from convergent recombination. The secondary T-cell response was found to be weaker but faster than the primary response, with a peak reached on day 5 rather than on day 15. Because only a couple of donors were included in the study, the extent to which the findings can be generalized is limited.

The intended sense of this specimen's treatment or condition label: live attenuated yellow fever vaccine strain. At each blood-draw timepoint, two biological replicates of bulk PBMCs were obtained. A standard Ficoll-Paque protocol was used to isolate PBMCs from peripheral blood. TriZol was used to extract RNA from bulk PBMCs, from CD4 and CD8 fractions, and from dextramer-positive and dextramer-negative fractions. The sequence joins TRBV5-6 to TRBJ1-5, with 9 bases aligning to TRBD1. The starting material was PBMCs, obtained about 20 days after the first yellow fever vaccination. The TCR originated in a man in his late teens or twenties who received the YFV17D yellow fever vaccine. The DNA sequence follows: TGTGCCAGCAGCTTGACAGGGGGCCTTTCATCGGCCCAGCATTTT. Translated, this gives CASSLTGGLSSAQHF.